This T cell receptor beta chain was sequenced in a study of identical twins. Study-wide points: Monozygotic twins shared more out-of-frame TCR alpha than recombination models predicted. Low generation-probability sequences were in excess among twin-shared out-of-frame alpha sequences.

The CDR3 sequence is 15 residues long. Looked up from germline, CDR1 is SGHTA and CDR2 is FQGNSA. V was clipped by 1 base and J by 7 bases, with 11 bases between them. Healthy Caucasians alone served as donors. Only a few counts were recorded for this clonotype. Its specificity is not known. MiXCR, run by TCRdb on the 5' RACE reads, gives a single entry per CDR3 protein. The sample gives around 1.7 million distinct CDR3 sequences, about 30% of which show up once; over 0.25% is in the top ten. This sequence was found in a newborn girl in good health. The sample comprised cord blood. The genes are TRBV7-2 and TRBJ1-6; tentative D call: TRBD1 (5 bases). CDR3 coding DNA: TGTGCCAGCAGCTTAGTTCCGGGGGTGAATTCACCCCTCCACTTT. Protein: CASSLVPGVNSPLHF. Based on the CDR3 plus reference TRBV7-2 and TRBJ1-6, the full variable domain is GAGVSQSPSNKVTEKGKDVELRCDPISGHTALYWYRQSLGQGLEFLIYFQGNSAPDKSGLPSDRFSAERTGGSVSTLTIQRTQQEDSAVYLCASSLVPGVNSPLHFGNGTRLTVT.